Detailed here is one T cell receptor beta chain. This clonotype was picked up many times. It lacks a known antigen. No quality values exist for individual bases; no much larger clone is one base distant. The CDR3 starts with the cysteine, ends with the phenylalanine, and has 13 residues. Just the 39-base CDR3 DNA is kept, in frame starting at base 1. The germline V gene (reference sequence) sets CDR1 to SEHNR and CDR2 to FQNEAQ. Deletion took 2 bases off V and 5 bases off J, with a span of 9 bases between the germline ends. Only healthy Caucasian donors were included. The twin cohort consisted of three pairs of female monozygotic twins, all aged roughly 18 to 29 years. Miltenyi CD45RO+ enrichment and human naive T-cell isolation kits were used to isolate memory (CD45RO+) and naive T cells from PBMC. This sample was taken from a study of identical twins (dated by TCRdb to between 2015 and 2016). A note on the overall study: To test whether fetal clonotypes persist, the study used deep sequencing on TCR alpha and beta repertoires from monozygotic twins, unrelated adults of various ages, and cord blood. To rule out contamination, the twin experiments were replicated at different times with different library preparation protocols. What the authors observed across the whole study: Abundant cord blood beta clonotypes had fewer insertions, young adult naive repertoires showed a similar but weaker trend, and memory repertoires showed no such trend. A weaker excess of twin sharing was found in beta out-of-frame sequences because the signal-to-noise ratio was lowered by fewer shared sequences. Zero-insertion analyses could be partly confounded by invariant T cells such as MAIT and iNKT, though diverse VJ usage argued against such confounding for most clonotypes. Because the same donors could not be followed over many years, the conclusions depended on cross-sectional statistical analysis. Recombination models systematically underestimated out-of-frame TCR alpha sharing in monozygotic twins but agreed with sharing between unrelated individuals. Out-of-frame TCR alpha sequences shared between twins showed an excess of low generation-probability sequences compared with coincidental sharing between unrelated individuals.

Library method: 5' RACE. Sequencing took place on an Illumina HiSeq 2000. A universal primer binding site was introduced by template switching, and a unique molecular identifier was present in the final cDNA, enabling accurate counting of TCR cDNA molecules. Specific primers in the conserved constant-segment region were used to synthesize first-strand cDNA for TCR alpha and beta chains. To control for contamination, every cDNA library carried two barcodes: a SMART-Mk sample barcode plus Illumina barcodes. TruSeq adapter sequences and Illumina sample barcodes were added in two successive PCR steps. TCR alpha and beta cDNA libraries were sequenced on the Illumina HiSeq platform with custom primers. Processing in the source paper ran as follows. MiGEC processed the raw reads to extract unique molecular identifiers, while MiXCR was used to determine the CDR3 positions. For each individual, recombination models were inferred using an EM algorithm with the repgenHMM and IGoR tools. The analysis of shared clonotypes was done with the tcR package in R, with sharing normalized by the product of cloneset sizes. To study raw recombination free of thymic and clonal selection effects, out-of-frame nonproductive sequences were analyzed. TCRdb reran the public reads through fastp at Q25 and MiXCR, keeping productive beta chains. One record per CDR3 amino acid sequence lists the most common genes and DNA. The V and J calls reflect TCRdb's pipeline rather than the authors' work. Here the sample has fewer than 250,000 distinct CDR3 sequences; 7.5% occur a single time. Of the sample, around 2.1% is held by the ten largest clones.

Separately, the same data were catalogued under a study of yellow fever vaccine responses in identical twins. That second publication adds: The T cell response to vaccination in identical twins was reported by the authors to appear partly convergent and partly personalized. Focusing on identical twins, the study followed the T cell clones that responded to the vaccine, and did so with precision.

This TCR derives from a woman between 18 and 29 years old in good health. The chain was built from TRBV7-9 and TRBJ2-5; possibly the D gene is TRBD1, per 5 matching bases. Sequenced input: memory (CD45RO+) T cells sorted from blood. In the paper's terms, the cell subset or site label means: CD45RO+ enriched T cells. The DNA sequence follows: TGTGCCAGCAGCTTATGGGGCTCTGAGACCCAGTACTTC. Its translation reads: CASSLWGSETQYF.